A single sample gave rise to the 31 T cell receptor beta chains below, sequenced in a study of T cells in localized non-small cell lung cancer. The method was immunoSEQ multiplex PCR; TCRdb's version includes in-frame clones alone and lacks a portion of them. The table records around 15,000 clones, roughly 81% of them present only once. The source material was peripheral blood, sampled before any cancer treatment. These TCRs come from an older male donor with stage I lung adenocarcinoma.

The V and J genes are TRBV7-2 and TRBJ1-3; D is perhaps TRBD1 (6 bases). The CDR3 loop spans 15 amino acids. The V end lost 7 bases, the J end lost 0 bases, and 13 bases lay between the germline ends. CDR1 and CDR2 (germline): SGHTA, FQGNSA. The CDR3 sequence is CASTLGQLSGNTIYF. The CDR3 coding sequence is TGTGCCAGCACCCTCGGACAGCTCTCTGGAAACACCATATATTTT.

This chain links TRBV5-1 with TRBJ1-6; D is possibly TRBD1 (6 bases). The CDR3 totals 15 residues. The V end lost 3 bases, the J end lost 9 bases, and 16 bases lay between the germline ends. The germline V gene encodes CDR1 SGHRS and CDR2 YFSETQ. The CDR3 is CASSSLGEGGSPLHF. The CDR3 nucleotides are TGCGCCAGCAGCTCCCTGGGAGAAGGGGGTTCACCCCTCCACTTT.

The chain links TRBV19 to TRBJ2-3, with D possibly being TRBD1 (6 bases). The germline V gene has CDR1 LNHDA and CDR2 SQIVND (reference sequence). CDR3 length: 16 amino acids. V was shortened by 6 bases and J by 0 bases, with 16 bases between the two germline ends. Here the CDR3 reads CASSLQGPPSTDTQYF. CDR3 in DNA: TGTGCCAGTAGCCTACAGGGTCCCCCTAGCACAGATACGCAGTATTTT.

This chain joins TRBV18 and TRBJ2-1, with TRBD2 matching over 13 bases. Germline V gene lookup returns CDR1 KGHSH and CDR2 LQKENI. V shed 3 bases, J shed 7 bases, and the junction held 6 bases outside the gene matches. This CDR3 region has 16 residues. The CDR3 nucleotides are TGTGCCAGCTCACCTCCTGGACTAGCGGGAGCAAATGAGCAGTTCTTC. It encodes CASSPPGLAGANEQFF.

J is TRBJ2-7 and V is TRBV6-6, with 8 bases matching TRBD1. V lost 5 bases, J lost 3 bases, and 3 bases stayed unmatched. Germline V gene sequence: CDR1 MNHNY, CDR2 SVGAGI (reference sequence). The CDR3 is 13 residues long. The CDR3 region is CASSRQGSYEQYF. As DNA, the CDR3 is TGTGCCAGCAGTCGACAGGGGAGCTACGAGCAGTACTTC.

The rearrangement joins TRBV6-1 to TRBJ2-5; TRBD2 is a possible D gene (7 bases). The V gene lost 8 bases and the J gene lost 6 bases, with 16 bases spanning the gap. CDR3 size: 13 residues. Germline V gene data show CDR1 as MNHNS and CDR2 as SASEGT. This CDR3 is CASFERGGKTQYF. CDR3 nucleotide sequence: TGTGCCAGCTTTGAGAGGGGGGGCAAGACCCAGTACTTC.

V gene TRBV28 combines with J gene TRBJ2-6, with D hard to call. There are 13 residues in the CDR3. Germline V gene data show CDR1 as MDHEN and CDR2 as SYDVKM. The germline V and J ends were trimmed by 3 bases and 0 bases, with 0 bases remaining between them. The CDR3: CASSFSGANVLTF. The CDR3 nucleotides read TGTGCCAGCAGTTTCTCTGGGGCCAACGTCCTGACTTTC.

Here the CDR3 reads CASSLARLAGGYYTDTQYF. For the CDR3, the DNA is TGTGCCAGCAGTTTAGCGCGCTTGGCGGGAGGGTATTACACAGATACGCAGTATTTT. The gene calls are TRBV27 and TRBJ2-3; 9 nucleotides match TRBD2. The V gene's germline CDR1 is MNHEY and CDR2 SMNVEV (reference sequence). Unmatched junction bases numbered 14, after V lost 2 bases and J lost 2 bases. CDR3 length equals 19 residues.

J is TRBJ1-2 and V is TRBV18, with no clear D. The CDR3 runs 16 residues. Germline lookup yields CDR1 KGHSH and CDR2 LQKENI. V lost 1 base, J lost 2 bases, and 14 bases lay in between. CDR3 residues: CASSPRSPGPNYGYTF. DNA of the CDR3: TGTGCCAGCTCACCACGGTCCCCGGGCCCGAACTATGGCTACACCTTC.

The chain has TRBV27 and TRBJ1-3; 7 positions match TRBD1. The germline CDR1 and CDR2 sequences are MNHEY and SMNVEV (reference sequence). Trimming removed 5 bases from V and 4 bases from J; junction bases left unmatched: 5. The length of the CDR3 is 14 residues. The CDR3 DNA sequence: TGTGCCAGCAGTCGGAAGGACAGGGGAAACACCATATATTTT. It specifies CASSRKDRGNTIYF.

The DNA of the CDR3 is TGCGCCAGCAGCTCGACAGGGTTCGATCAGCCCCAGCATTTT. This sequence encodes CASSSTGFDQPQHF. This chain links TRBV10-2 with TRBJ1-5; 7 nucleotides line up with TRBD1. Germline V gene data show CDR1 as WSHSY and CDR2 as SAAADI. This CDR3 is built from 14 residues. The J segment lost 5 bases and the V segment lost 6 bases, leaving 7 bases of the junction unmatched.

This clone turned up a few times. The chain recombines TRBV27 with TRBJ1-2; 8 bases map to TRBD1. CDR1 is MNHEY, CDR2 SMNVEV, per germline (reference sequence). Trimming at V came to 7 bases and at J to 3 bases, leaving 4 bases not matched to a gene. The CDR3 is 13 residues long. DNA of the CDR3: TGTGCCAGCACCCCGGGACAGGACTATGGCTACACCTTC. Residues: CASTPGQDYGYTF.

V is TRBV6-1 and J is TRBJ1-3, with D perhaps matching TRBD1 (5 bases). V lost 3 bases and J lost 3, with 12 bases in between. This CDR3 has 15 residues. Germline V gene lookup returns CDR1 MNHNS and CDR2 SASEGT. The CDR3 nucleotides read TGTGCCAGCAGTGAGGGCGAGGGGCATGGAAACACCATATATTTT. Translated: CASSEGEGHGNTIYF.

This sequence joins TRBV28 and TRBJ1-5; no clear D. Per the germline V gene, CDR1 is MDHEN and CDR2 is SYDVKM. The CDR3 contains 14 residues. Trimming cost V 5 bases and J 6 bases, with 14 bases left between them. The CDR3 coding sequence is TGTGCCAGCAGTCCCAGGACGGAGGGTCAGCCCCAGCATTTT. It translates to CASSPRTEGQPQHF.

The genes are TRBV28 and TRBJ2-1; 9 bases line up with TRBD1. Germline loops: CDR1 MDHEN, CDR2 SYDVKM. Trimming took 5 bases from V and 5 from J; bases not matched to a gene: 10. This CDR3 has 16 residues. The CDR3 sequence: CASSTTGTGYHNEQFF. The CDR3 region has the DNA TGTGCCAGCAGTACAACCGGGACAGGGTATCACAATGAGCAGTTCTTC.

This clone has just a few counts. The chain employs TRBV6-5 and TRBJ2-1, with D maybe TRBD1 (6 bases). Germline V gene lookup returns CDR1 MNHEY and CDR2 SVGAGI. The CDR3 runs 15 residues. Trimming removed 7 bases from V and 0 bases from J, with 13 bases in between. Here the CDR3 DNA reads TGTGCCAGCACCAGGACAGCCACCTCCTACAATGAGCAGTTCTTC. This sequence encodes CASTRTATSYNEQFF.

CDR3: CATRTGNQPQHF. The CDR3 region has the DNA TGTGCCACCAGGACAGGGAATCAGCCCCAGCATTTT. The rearrangement links TRBV10-3 to TRBJ1-5, with 8 nucleotides matching TRBD1. The CDR3 has 12 amino acids. The V segment lost 10 bases and the J segment 4 bases; nucleotides outside the gene matches: 3. CDR1 ENHRY and CDR2 SYGVKD come from the germline V gene.

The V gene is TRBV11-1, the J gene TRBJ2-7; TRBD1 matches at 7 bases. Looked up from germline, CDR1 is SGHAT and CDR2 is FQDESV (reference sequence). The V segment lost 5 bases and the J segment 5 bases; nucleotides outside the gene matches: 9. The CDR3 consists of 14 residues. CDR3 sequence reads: CASSEATGSHEQYF. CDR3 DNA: TGTGCCAGCAGCGAGGCGACAGGGAGCCACGAGCAGTACTTC.

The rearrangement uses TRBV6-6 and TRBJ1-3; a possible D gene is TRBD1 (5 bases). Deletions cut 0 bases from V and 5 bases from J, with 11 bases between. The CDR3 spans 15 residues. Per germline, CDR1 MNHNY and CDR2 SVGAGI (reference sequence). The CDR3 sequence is CASSYSDGHRNTIYF. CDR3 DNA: TGTGCCAGCAGTTACTCGGACGGACACCGAAACACCATATATTTT.

The chain's CDR3 is CASSFRGKGTGELFF. The DNA of the CDR3 is TGTGCCAGCAGTTTCCGCGGGAAGGGCACCGGGGAGCTGTTTTTT. The chain couples TRBV27 to TRBJ2-2; TRBD2 is a possible D gene (6 bases). Trimming cost V 3 bases and J 4 bases, with 12 bases left between them. CDR3 size: 15 residues. The germline gives CDR1 MNHEY, CDR2 SMNVEV (reference sequence).

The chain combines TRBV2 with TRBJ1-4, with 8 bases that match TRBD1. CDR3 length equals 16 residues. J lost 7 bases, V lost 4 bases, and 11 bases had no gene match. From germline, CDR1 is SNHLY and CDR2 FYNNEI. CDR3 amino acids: CASSATGQGAVEKLFF. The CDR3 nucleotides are TGTGCCAGCAGTGCAACCGGACAGGGTGCGGTTGAAAAACTGTTTTTT. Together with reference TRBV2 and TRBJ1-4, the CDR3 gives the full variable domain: EPEVTQTPSHQVTQMGQEVILRCVPISNHLYFYWYRQILGQKVEFLVSFYNNEISEKSEIFDDQFSVERPDGSNFTLKIRSTKLEDSAMYFCASSATGQGAVEKLFFGSGTQLSVL.

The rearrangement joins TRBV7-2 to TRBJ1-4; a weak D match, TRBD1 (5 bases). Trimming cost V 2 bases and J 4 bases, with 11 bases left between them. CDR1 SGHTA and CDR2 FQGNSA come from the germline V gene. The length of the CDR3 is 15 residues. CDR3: CASSLLGQLNEKLFF. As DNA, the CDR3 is TGTGCCAGCAGCTTATTGGGGCAGCTTAATGAAAAACTGTTTTTT.

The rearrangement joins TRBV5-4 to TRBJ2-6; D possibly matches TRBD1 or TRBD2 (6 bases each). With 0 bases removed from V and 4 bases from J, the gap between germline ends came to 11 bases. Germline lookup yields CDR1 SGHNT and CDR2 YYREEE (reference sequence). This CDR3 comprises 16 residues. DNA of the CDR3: TGTGCCAGCAGCTTGGGGGGGGCGAACGGGGCCAACGTCCTGACTTTC. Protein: CASSLGGANGANVLTF.

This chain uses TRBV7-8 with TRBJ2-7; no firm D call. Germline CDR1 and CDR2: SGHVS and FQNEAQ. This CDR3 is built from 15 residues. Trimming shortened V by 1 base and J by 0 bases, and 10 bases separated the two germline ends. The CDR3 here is CASSLEVQFSYEQYF. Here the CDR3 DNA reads TGTGCCAGCAGCTTAGAGGTTCAATTCTCCTACGAGCAGTACTTC.

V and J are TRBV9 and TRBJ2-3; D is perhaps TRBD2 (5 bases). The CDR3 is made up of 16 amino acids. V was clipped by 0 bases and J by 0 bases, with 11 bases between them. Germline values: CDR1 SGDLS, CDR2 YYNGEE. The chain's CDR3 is CASSVEPGSSTDTQYF. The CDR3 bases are TGTGCCAGCAGCGTAGAACCGGGATCTAGCACAGATACGCAGTATTTT.

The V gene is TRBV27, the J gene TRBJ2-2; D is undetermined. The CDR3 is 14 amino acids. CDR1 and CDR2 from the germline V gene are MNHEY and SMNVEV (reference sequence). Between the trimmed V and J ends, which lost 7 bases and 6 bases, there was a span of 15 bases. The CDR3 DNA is TGTGCCAGCACCTCAGCCACAGTCCCCGGGGAGCTGTTTTTT. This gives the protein CASTSATVPGELFF.

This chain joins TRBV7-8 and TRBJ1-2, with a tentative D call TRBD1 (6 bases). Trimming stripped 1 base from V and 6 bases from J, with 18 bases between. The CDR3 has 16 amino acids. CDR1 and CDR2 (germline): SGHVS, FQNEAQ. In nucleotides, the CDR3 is TGTGCCAGCAGCTTAGAGGGAGGGGGGTCGTCGGATGGCTACACCTTC. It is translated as CASSLEGGGSSDGYTF. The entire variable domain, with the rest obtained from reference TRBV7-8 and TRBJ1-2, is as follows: GAGVSQSPRYKVAKRGQDVALRCDPISGHVSLFWYQQALGQGPEFLTYFQNEAQLDKSGLPSDRFFAERPEGSVSTLKIQRTQQEDSAVYLCASSLEGGGSSDGYTFGSGTRLTVV.

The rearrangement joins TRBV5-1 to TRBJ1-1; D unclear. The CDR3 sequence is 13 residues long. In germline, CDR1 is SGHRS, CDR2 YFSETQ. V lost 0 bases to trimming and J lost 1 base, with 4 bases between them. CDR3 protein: CASSLAGNTEAFF. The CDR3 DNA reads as TGCGCCAGCAGCTTGGCAGGGAACACTGAAGCTTTCTTT. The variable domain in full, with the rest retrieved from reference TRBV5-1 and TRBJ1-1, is KAGVTQTPRYLIKTRGQQVTLSCSPISGHRSVSWYQQTPGQGLQFLFEYFSETQRNKGNFPGRFSGRQFSNSRSEMNVSTLELGDSALYLCASSLAGNTEAFFGQGTRLTVV.

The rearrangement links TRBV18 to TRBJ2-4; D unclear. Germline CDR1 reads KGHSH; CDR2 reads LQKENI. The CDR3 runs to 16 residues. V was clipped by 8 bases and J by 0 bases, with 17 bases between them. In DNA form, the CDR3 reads TGTGCCAGCCTCCAACGGGCAAGGGTAGCCAAAAACATTCAGTACTTC. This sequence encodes CASLQRARVAKNIQYF. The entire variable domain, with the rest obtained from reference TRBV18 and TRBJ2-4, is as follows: NAGVMQNPRHLVRRRGQEARLRCSPMKGHSHVYWYRQLPEEGLKFMVYLQKENIIDESGMPKERFSAEFPKEGPSILRIQQVVRGDSAAYFCASLQRARVAKNIQYFGAGTRLSVL.

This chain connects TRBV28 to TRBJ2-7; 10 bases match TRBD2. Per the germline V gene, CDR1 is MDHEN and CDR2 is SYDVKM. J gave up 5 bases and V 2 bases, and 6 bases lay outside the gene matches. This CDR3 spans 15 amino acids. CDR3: CASSLALAGSDEQYF. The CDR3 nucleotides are TGTGCCAGCAGTTTAGCACTAGCGGGATCTGACGAGCAGTACTTC.

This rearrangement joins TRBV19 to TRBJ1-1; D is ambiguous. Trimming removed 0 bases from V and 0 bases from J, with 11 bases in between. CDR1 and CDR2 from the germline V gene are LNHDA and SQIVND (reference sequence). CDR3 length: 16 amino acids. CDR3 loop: CASSIEVGLMNTEAFF. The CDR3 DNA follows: TGTGCCAGTAGTATAGAAGTTGGACTTATGAACACTGAAGCTTTCTTT.